The entry that follows covers one TCR beta chain sequence. The target antigen is unknown. This entry belongs to a study of cytomegalovirus exposure and HLA in healthy donors. General observations from the study: Later work associated fewer than 20,000 TCR beta sequences with HLA alleles at 0.05 false discovery rate. The authors confirmed in vitro that a few CMV-associated chains were specific for CMV antigens.

V shed 0 bases, J shed 4 bases, and the junction held 3 bases outside the gene matches. Germline lookup yields CDR1 MGHRA and CDR2 YSYEKL. There are 15 residues in the CDR3. The PCR ran on 60 Vbeta and 13 Jbeta primers. Only in-frame clones appear in the TCRdb table, and some are missing; sequencing was by immunoSEQ multiplex PCR. The repertoire has approximately 120,000 clones, about 80% of them found once; the top ten carry roughly a tenth. Material: PBMCs. The chain joins TRBV4-1 to TRBJ1-2; TRBD1 agrees at 9 bases. This clonotype was sampled from a man aged 25 to 45 in good health and CMV-seropositive. The CDR3 sequence is CASSQERQGVYGYTF. The CDR3 DNA sequence: TGCGCCAGCAGCCAAGAGCGACAGGGGGTCTATGGCTACACCTTC.